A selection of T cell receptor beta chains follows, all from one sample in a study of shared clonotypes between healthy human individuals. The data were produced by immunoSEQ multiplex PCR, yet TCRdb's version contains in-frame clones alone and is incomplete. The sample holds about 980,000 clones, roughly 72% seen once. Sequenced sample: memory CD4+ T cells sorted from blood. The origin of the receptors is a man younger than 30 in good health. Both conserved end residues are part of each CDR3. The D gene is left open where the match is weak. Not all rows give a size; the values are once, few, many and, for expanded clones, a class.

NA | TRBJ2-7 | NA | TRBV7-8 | CASSLGGQYEQYF | TGTGCCAGCAGCTTAGGGGGGCAGTACGAGCAGTACTTC
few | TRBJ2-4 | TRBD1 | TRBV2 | CASRPHRTGEAKNIQYF | TGTGCCAGCAGGCCCCACCGGACAGGGGAAGCCAAAAACATTCAGTACTTC
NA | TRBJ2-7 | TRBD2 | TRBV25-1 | CASRGGSLYEQYF | TGTGCCAGCAGGGGCGGGAGTCTATACGAGCAGTACTTC
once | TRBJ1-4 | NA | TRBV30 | CAWEHRTNEKLFF | TGTGCCTGGGAACATAGAACTAATGAAAAACTGTTTTTT
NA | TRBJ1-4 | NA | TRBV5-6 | CASSLRAGAGDEKLFF | TGTGCCAGCAGCTTGAGGGCAGGGGCTGGAGATGAAAAACTGTTTTTT
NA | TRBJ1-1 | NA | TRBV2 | CASSERQVNTEAFF | TGTGCCAGCAGTGAGAGGCAGGTTAACACTGAAGCTTTCTTT
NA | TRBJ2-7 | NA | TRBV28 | CASSQPGTSPHF | TGTGCCAGCAGCCAACCGGGGACATCCCCTCACTTC
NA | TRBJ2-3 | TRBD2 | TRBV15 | CATSASGSYTDTQYF | TGTGCCACCAGTGCTAGCGGGAGTTACACAGATACGCAGTATTTT
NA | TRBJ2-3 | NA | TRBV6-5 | CASTEAGTDTQYF | TGTGCCAGCACCGAGGCGGGCACAGATACGCAGTATTTT
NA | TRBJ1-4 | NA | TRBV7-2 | CASSLASGTVTATNEKLFF | TGTGCCAGCAGCTTAGCGTCCGGGACGGTGACCGCAACTAATGAAAAACTGTTTTTT
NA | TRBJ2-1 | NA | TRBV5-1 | CASSRLSDEQFF | TGCGCCAGCAGCCGACTATCTGATGAGCAGTTCTTC
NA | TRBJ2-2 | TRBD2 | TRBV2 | CASRGGRATGELFF | TGTGCCTCCAGAGGTGGGAGGGCCACCGGGGAGCTGTTTTTT
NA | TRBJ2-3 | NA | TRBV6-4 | CASSNEDTQYF | TGTGCCAGCTCCAACGAGGATACGCAGTATTTT
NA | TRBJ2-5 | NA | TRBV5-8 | CASLAGRKGPKSETQYF | TGTGCCAGCTTGGCGGGCAGGAAGGGCCCAAAATCGGAGACCCAGTACTTC
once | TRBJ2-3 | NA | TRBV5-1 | CASSNPQDTQYF | TGCGCCAGCAGCAACCCCCAAGATACGCAGTATTTT
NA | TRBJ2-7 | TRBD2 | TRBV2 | CASSPSPPLAGRPYEQYF | TGTGCCAGCAGCCCCAGCCCCCCTCTAGCGGGGCGACCCTACGAGCAGTACTTC
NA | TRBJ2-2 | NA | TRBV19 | CASSISSRDFPGELFF | TGTGCCAGTAGTATAAGCTCCAGGGACTTTCCCGGGGAGCTGTTTTTT
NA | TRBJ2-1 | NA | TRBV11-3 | CASSLDLGGPPNEQFF | TGTGCCAGCAGCTTAGATCTCGGGGGGCCCCCCAATGAGCAGTTCTTC
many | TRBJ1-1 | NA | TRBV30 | CAWSVNPLGAFF | TGTGCCTGGAGTGTCAATCCCTTGGGAGCTTTCTTT
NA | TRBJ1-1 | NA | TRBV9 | CASSVARGTEAFF | TGTGCCAGCAGCGTAGCCAGGGGTACTGAAGCTTTCTTT
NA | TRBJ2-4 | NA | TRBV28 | CASSSQVLAKNIQYF | TGTGCCAGCAGTTCACAGGTACTAGCCAAAAACATTCAGTACTTC
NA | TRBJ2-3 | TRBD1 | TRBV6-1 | CASTLDRGQTDTQYF | TGTGCCAGCACCTTGGACAGGGGGCAAACAGATACGCAGTATTTT
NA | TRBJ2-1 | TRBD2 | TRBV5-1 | CASSPLPGTSGYNEQFF | TGCGCCAGCAGCCCCTTGCCCGGGACTAGCGGGTACAATGAGCAGTTCTTC
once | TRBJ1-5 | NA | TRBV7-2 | CASSPRTGSGQPQHF | TGTGCCAGCAGCCCCCGGACCGGGTCCGGGCAGCCCCAGCATTTT
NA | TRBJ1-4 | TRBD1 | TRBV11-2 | CASSSSDRSNEKLFF | TGTGCCAGCAGCTCCTCGGACAGGTCTAATGAAAAACTGTTTTTT
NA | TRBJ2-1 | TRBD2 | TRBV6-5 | CATESGEIYNEQFF | TGTGCCACCGAAAGCGGGGAAATCTACAATGAGCAGTTCTTC
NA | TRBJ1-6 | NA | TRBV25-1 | CASSEFQGFGALHF | TGTGCCAGCAGTGAATTCCAGGGATTTGGTGCCCTCCACTTT
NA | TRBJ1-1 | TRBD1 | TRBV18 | CASSPVTGATEAFF | TGTGCCAGCTCACCAGTGACAGGGGCCACTGAAGCTTTCTTT
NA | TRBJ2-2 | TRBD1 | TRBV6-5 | CASSPGRGLGGELFF | TGTGCCAGCAGTCCTGGCAGGGGGCTTGGCGGGGAGCTGTTTTTT
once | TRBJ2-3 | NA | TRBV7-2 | CASSLVGTSTDTQYF | TGTGCCAGCAGCTTAGTGGGAACGAGCACAGATACGCAGTATTTT
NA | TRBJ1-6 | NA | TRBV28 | CASSLWSSSYNSPLHF | TGTGCCAGCAGTTTATGGAGTAGCTCCTATAATTCACCCCTCCACTTT
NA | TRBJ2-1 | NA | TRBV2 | CASSPHGQSSYNEQFF | TGTGCCAGCTCACCACACGGACAGAGCTCCTACAATGAGCAGTTCTTC
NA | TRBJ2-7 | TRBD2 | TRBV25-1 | CASSDPRLAGTYEQYF | TGTGCCAGCAGTGACCCTCGACTAGCGGGGACCTACGAGCAGTACTTC
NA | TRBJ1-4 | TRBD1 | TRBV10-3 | CAISQGTGGEEKLFF | TGTGCCATCAGCCAGGGGACAGGTGGCGAGGAAAAACTGTTTTTT
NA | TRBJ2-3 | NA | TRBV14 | CASSQGQLRTDTQYF | TGTGCCAGCAGCCAAGGACAGCTCCGCACAGATACGCAGTATTTT
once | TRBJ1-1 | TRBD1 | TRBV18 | CASSSQGTAEAFF | TGTGCCAGCTCATCACAGGGGACCGCTGAAGCTTTCTTT
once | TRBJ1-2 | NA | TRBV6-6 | CASSYRTAGYGYTF | TGTGCCAGCAGTTATCGGACGGCTGGCTATGGCTACACCTTC
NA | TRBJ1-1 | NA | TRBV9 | CASSVGGGGGAFF | TGTGCCAGCAGCGTAGGAGGGGGAGGAGGAGCTTTCTTT
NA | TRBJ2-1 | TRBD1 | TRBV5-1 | CASSLPGQGRDEQFF | TGTGCCAGCAGCTTGCCCGGACAGGGTAGGGATGAGCAGTTCTTC
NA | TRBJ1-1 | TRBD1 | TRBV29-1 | CSVEDHRGGTEAFF | TGCAGCGTTGAAGATCACAGGGGTGGAACTGAAGCTTTCTTT
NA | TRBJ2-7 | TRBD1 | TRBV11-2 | CASSLDTPTGRAYEQYF | TGTGCCAGCAGCTTAGATACCCCGACAGGGAGAGCCTACGAGCAGTACTTC
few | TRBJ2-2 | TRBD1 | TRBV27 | CASGGNRGRGELFF | TGTGCCAGCGGGGGAAACAGGGGTCGCGGGGAGCTGTTTTTT
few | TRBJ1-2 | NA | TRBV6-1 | CASSERGGAKGYTF | TGTGCCAGCAGTGAAAGGGGGGGCGCGAAGGGCTACACCTTC
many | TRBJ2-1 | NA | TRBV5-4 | CASSLGGIVYNEQFF | TGTGCCAGCAGCTTAGGGGGAATTGTCTACAATGAGCAGTTCTTC
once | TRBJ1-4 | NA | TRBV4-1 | CASSQEGGFGEKLFF | TGCGCCAGCAGCCAAGAGGGAGGGTTCGGGGAAAAACTGTTTTTT
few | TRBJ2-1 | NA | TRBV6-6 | CASTQGNEQFF | TGTGCCAGCACCCAAGGCAATGAGCAGTTCTTC
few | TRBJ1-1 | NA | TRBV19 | CASSIPQGTEAFF | TGTGCCAGTAGTATCCCGCAGGGCACTGAAGCTTTCTTT
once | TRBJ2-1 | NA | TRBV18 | CASSQSVYNEQFF | TGTGCCAGCTCACAGTCGGTCTACAATGAGCAGTTCTTC
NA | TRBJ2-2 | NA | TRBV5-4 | CASSIGRANTGELFF | TGTGCCAGCAGCATCGGACGGGCGAACACCGGGGAGCTGTTTTTT
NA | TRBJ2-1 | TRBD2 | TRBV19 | CASSPSMMIAGAWQFF | TGTGCCAGTAGTCCCTCCATGATGATAGCGGGAGCATGGCAGTTCTTC
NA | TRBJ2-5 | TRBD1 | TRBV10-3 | CAIRAGTAVYF | TGTGCCATACGAGCCGGGACAGCCGTATACTTC
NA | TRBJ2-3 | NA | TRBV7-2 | CASSFVPDTQYF | TGTGCCAGCAGCTTTGTCCCAGATACGCAGTATTTT
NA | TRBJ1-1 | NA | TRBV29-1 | CSSRRGNTEAFF | TGCAGCTCCCGGCGGGGGAACACTGAAGCTTTCTTT
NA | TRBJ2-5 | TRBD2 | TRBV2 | CASRTEREGKTQYF | TGTGCCAGCAGGACCGAAAGGGAGGGTAAGACCCAGTACTTC
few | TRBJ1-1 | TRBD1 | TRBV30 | CAWSAGTGKSEAFF | TGTGCCTGGAGTGCCGGGACAGGGAAGAGTGAAGCTTTCTTT
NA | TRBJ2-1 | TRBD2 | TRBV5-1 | CASSLRGLAGDEQFF | TGCGCCAGCAGCTTACGGGGACTAGCGGGGGATGAGCAGTTCTTC